This is a list of T cell receptor beta chains from one sample in a study of beta chain features in type 1 diabetes. Some clones are missing from TCRdb's copy, which holds only in-frame ones; the method was immunoSEQ multiplex PCR. Seen here are about 210,000 clones, about 11% observed once, and the top ten hold approximately 1.3%. Source material: central memory CD4+ T cells from blood. The receptors derive from a man between 18 and 29 years old in good health. Each CDR3 is given with its conserved first and last residue. Fields, in order: J gene, V gene, CDR3 protein.

TRBJ1-5 | TRBV19 | CASSISGGSNQPQHF
TRBJ2-7 | TRBV6-6 | CAISPRGSYYEQYF
TRBJ1-1 | TRBV29-1 | CSVVGLGNTEAFF
TRBJ2-3 | TRBV15 | CATTRTGTDTQYF
. | TRBV20-1 | CSASHSEQYF
TRBJ2-1 | TRBV7-2 | CASSLADEQFF
TRBJ2-5 | TRBV20-1 | CSAKEKETQYF
TRBJ2-5 | TRBV7-9 | CASSPSGTGYRETQYF
TRBJ2-5 | TRBV18 | CASSPPEVVETQYF
TRBJ2-7 | TRBV7-2 | CASSHGSYEQYF
TRBJ1-5 | TRBV30 | CAWSVAGNQPQHF
TRBJ2-5 | TRBV2 | CASSGQGQETQYF
TRBJ2-3 | TRBV28 | CASCRTASTDTQYF
TRBJ2-1 | TRBV27 | CASTLRRDISNEQFF
TRBJ2-5 | TRBV11-2 | CASSLTRLGETQYF